Listed below are T cell receptor beta chains from one sample, sequenced in a study of metastatic and nonmetastatic thyroid tumors. TCRdb re-called the PCR reads with MiXCR. The data contain roughly 15,000 clones, around 23% of them singletons. The sequencing input was adjacent normal tissue. The receptors originated from a female donor with papillary thyroid cancer or a benign thyroid nodule (not recorded which). Some clones in this sample may be carry-over from other donors' samples. The CDR3 runs from the conserved cysteine through the conserved F or W. The D gene is left open where the match is weak. Size is omitted from some rows. Given values are once, few, many or a class for expanded clones.

d_call	j_call	v_call	clone_size	cdr3_aa	cdr3_nt
.	TRBJ1-2	TRBV6-4	.	CASTTAGGEVAYGYTF	TGTGCCAGCACCACAGCGGGGGGGGAAGTCGCCTATGGCTACACCTTC
.	TRBJ2-7	TRBV19	few	CASSRDSNPYEQYF	TGTGCCAGTAGCCGGGACTCCAACCCCTACGAGCAGTACTTC
.	TRBJ1-1	TRBV20-1	many	CSAREPGEDTEAFF	TGCAGTGCTAGAGAGCCGGGAGAGGACACTGAAGCTTTCTTT
TRBD1	TRBJ1-1	TRBV5-6	many	CASSPTGRNTEAFF	TGTGCCAGCAGCCCGACAGGGAGGAACACTGAAGCTTTCTTT
TRBD2	TRBJ2-2	TRBV10-2	medium-sized	CASRTSGNTGELFF	TGCGCCAGCAGGACTAGCGGGAACACCGGGGAGCTGTTTTTT
.	TRBJ2-7	TRBV3-1	.	CASSQTRYEQYF	TGTGCCAGCAGCCAGACCCGCTACGAGCAGTACTTC
TRBD1	TRBJ2-3	TRBV10-3	many	CAISGDRSDEYF	TGTGCCATCAGTGGGGACAGGAGTGACGAGTATTTT
.	TRBJ2-2	TRBV5-1	.	CASSPPPGRTGELFF	TGCGCCAGCAGCCCCCCCCCCGGTAGGACCGGGGAGCTGTTTTTT
TRBD1	TRBJ2-7	TRBV5-5	.	CASSGGTGGYEQYF	TGTGCCAGCAGCGGAGGGACAGGGGGCTACGAGCAGTACTTC
TRBD2	TRBJ2-7	TRBV3-1	many	CASSRTSGRAYEQYF	TGTGCCAGCAGCCGGACTAGCGGGAGGGCCTACGAGCAGTACTTC
.	TRBJ1-1	TRBV12-3/TRBV12-4	few	CASGHQNTESFF	TGTGCCAGCGGTCACCAGAATACTGAATCTTTCTTT
.	TRBJ2-7	TRBV28	medium-sized	CASSLSGTEYEQYF	TGTGCCAGCAGTTTGAGTGGCACAGAGTACGAGCAGTACTTC
.	TRBJ2-7	TRBV6-7	few	CASSLGTVAYEQYF	TGTGCCAGCAGCTTAGGGACGGTCGCCTACGAGCAGTACTTC
TRBD2	TRBJ2-7	TRBV5-4	many	CASSGGTSVYEQYF	TGTGCCAGCAGCGGCGGGACTAGCGTCTACGAGCAGTACTTC
TRBD1	TRBJ1-1	TRBV5-1	.	CASSCLTGVRTEAFF	TGCGCCAGCAGCTGCCTTACAGGGGTTCGGACCGAAGCTTTCTTT
TRBD1	TRBJ2-1	TRBV28	medium-sized	CASSLLGTGDWNEQFF	TGTGCCAGCAGTTTGTTAGGGACAGGGGATTGGAATGAGCAGTTCTTC
TRBD2	TRBJ2-2	TRBV11-2	.	CASSPLAGGGAGELFF	TGTGCCAGCAGCCCACTAGCGGGAGGGGGTGCCGGGGAGCTGTTTTTT
TRBD1	TRBJ2-7	TRBV20-1	medium-sized	CSARGPGQGGMNEQYF	TGCAGTGCTAGAGGACCGGGACAGGGTGGTATGAACGAGCAGTACTTC
.	TRBJ2-2	TRBV20-1	once	CSAGPLNTGELFF	TGCAGTGCGGGCCCCCTGAATACCGGGGAGCTGTTTTTT
TRBD1	TRBJ1-1	TRBV2	medium-sized	CASSRQGPNTEAFF	TGTGCCAGCAGCCGACAGGGACCGAACACTGAAGCTTTCTTT
TRBD2	TRBJ2-3	TRBV12-3/TRBV12-4	.	CASSRGGARDTQYF	TGTGCCAGCAGCCGCGGGGGGGCCAGAGATACGCAGTATTTT
.	TRBJ2-7	TRBV6-5	few	CASSYSKIPHEQYF	TGTGCCAGCAGTTACTCGAAGATACCTCACGAGCAGTACTTC
.	TRBJ2-5	TRBV28	.	CASSASGTGETQYF	TGTGCCAGCAGTGCCTCCGGGACGGGGGAGACCCAGTACTTC
.	TRBJ2-1	TRBV20-1	.	CSAVSGGPYNEQFF	TGCAGTGCCGTATCTGGAGGACCTTACAATGAGCAGTTCTTC
.	TRBJ2-1	TRBV20-1	many	CSARDFSYNEQFF	TGCAGTGCTAGAGATTTCTCCTACAATGAGCAGTTCTTC
.	TRBJ2-7	TRBV6-1	medium-sized	CASSEAPVAMYEQYF	TGTGCCAGCAGTGAAGCGCCTGTGGCTATGTACGAGCAGTACTTC
.	TRBJ2-3	TRBV4-2	many	CASSQGGLAGDTQYF	TGTGCCAGCAGCCAAGGGGGGTTGGCGGGGGATACGCAGTATTTT